The subject of this entry is one T cell receptor beta chain. The data derive from a study of blood T cell repertoires in COVID-19. Here immunoSEQ multiplex PCR was the method, and the copy in TCRdb shows in-frame clones only, minus some. The data show under 300,000 clones, just over 90% seen once. The junction had 7 bases not matched to a gene; V was cut back by 6 bases and J by 2 bases. CDR3 length equals 15 residues. Looked up from germline, CDR1 is SGHVS and CDR2 is FNYEAQ. This chain joins TRBV7-6 and TRBJ2-7; 10 bases match TRBD2. The receptor was isolated from a woman in her thirties or forties with acute COVID-19. The sample was PBMCs or T cells enriched from blood (not recorded which). For the CDR3, the DNA is TGTGCCAGCAGTCAAAGCGGGGGGGGTCCCTACGAGCAGTACTTC. This encodes CASSQSGGGPYEQYF. Complete variable domain (other parts from reference TRBV7-6 and TRBJ2-7): GAGVSQSPRYKVTKRGQDVALRCDPISGHVSLYWYRQALGQGPEFLTYFNYEAQQDKSGLPNDRFSAERPEGSISTLTIQRTEQRDSAMYRCASSQSGGGPYEQYFGPGTRLTVT.